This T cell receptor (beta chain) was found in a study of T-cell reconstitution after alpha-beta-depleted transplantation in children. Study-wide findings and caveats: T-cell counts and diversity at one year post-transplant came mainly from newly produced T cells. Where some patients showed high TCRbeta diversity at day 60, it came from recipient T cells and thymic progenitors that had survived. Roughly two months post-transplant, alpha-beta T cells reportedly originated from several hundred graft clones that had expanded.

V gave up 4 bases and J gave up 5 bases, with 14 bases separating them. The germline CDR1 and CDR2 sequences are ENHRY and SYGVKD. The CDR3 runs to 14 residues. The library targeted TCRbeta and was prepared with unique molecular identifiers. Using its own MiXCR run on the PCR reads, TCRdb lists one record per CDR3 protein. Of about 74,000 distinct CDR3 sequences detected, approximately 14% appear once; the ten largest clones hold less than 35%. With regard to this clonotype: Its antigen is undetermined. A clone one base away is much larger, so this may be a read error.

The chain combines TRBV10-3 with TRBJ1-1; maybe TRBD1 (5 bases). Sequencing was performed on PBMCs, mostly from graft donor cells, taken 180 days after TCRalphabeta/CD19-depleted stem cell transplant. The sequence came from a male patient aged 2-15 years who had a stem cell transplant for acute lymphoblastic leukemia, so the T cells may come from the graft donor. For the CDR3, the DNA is TGTGCCATCAGTGCCGGCAGGGTGGGGACTGAAGCTTTCTTT. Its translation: CAISAGRVGTEAFF.